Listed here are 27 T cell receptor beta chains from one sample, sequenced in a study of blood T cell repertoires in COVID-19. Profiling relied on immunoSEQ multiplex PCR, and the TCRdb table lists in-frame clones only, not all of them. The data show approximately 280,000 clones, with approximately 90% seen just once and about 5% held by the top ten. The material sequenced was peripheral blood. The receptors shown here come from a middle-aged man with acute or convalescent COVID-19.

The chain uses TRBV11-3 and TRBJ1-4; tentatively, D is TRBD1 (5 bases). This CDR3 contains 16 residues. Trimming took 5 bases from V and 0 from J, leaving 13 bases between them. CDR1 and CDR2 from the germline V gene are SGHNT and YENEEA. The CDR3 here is CASSPQQDPTNEKLFF. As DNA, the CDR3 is TGTGCCAGCAGCCCTCAACAGGACCCAACTAATGAAAAACTGTTTTTT. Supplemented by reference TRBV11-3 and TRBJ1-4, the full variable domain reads EAGVVQSPRYKIIEKKQPVAFWCNPISGHNTLYWYLQNLGQGPELLIRYENEEAVDDSQLPKDRFSAERLKGVDSTLKIQPAELGDSAVYLCASSPQQDPTNEKLFFGSGTQLSVL.

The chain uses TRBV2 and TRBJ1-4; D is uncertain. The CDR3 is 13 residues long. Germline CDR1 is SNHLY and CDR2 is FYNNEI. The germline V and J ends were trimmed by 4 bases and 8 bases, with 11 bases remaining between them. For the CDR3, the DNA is TGTGCCAGCAGTGGGGAGTATGGAGAAAAACTGTTTTTT. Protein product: CASSGEYGEKLFF.

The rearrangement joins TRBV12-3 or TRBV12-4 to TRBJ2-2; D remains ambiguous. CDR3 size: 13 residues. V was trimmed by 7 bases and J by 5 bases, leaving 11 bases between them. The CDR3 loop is CASNPFRTGELFF. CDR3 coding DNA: TGTGCCAGCAACCCGTTTCGGACCGGGGAGCTGTTTTTT.

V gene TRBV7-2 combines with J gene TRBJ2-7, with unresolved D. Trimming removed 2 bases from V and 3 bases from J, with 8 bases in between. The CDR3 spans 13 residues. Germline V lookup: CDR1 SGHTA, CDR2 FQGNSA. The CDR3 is CASSLRESYEQYF. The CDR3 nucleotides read TGTGCCAGCAGCTTACGTGAGAGCTACGAGCAGTACTTC.

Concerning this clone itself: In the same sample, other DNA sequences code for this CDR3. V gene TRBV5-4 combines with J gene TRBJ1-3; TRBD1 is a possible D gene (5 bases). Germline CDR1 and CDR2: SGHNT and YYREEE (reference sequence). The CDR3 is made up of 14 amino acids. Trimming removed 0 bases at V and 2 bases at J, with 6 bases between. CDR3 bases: TGTGCCAGCAGCTTGGTAGGGGCTGGAAACACCATATATTTT. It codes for CASSLVGAGNTIYF.

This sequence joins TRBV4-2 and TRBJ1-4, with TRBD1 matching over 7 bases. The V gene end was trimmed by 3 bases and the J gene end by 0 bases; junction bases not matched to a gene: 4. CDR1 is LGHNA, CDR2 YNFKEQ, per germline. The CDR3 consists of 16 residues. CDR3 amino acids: CASSQGQLSTNEKLFF. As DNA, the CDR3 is TGTGCCAGCAGCCAGGGACAGCTCTCAACTAATGAAAAACTGTTTTTT.

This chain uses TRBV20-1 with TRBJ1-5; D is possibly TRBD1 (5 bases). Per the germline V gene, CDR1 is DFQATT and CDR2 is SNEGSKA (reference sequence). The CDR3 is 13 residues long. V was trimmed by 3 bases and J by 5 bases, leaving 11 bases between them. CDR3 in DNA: TGCAGTGCTAGTCGCGACAGATATCAGCCCCAGCATTTT. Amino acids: CSASRDRYQPQHF.

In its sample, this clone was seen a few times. The CDR3: CAWRPSGGTGELFF. CDR3 bases: TGTGCCTGGAGGCCTTCCGGGGGAACCGGGGAGCTGTTTTTT. The V and J genes are TRBV30 and TRBJ2-2, with TRBD2 as a possible D gene (6 bases). The germline V gene encodes CDR1 GTSNPN and CDR2 SVGIG (reference sequence). Trimming removed 3 bases from V and 5 bases from J, with 13 bases in between. The CDR3 is 14 residues long.

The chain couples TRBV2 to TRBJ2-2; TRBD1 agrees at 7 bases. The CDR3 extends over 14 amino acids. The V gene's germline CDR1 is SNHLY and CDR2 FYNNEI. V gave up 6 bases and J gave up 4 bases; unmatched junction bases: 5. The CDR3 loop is CASSRDRPTGELFF. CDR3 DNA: TGTGCCAGCAGCCGGGACAGACCCACCGGGGAGCTGTTTTTT.

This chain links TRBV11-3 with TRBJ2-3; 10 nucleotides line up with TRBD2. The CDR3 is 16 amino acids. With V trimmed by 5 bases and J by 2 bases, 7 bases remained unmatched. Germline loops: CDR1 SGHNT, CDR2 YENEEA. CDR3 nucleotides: TGTGCCAGCAGCCGCGGACTAGCGGTTAACACAGATACGCAGTATTTT. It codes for CASSRGLAVNTDTQYF.

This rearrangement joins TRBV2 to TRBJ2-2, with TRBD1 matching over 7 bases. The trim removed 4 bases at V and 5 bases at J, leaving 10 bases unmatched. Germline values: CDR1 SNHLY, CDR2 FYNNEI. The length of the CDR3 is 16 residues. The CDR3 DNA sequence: TGTGCCAGCAGTGCCCTTCGGGACAGAATTACCGGGGAGCTGTTTTTT. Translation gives CASSALRDRITGELFF.

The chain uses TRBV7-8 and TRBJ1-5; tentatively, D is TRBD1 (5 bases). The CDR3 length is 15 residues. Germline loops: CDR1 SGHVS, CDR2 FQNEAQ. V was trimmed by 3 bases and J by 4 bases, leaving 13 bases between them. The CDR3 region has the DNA TGTGCCAGCAGCTTGTCTGGGGGGGTGAATCAGCCCCAGCATTTT. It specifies CASSLSGGVNQPQHF. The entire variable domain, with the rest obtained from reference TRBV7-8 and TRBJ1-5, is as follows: GAGVSQSPRYKVAKRGQDVALRCDPISGHVSLFWYQQALGQGPEFLTYFQNEAQLDKSGLPSDRFFAERPEGSVSTLKIQRTQQEDSAVYLCASSLSGGVNQPQHFGDGTRLSIL.

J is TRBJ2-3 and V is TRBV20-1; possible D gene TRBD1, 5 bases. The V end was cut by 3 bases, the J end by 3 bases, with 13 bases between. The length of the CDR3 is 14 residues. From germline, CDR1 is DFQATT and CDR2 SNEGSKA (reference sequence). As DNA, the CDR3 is TGCAGTGCTAGTATTCAGGGCACAACAGATACGCAGTATTTT. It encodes CSASIQGTTDTQYF.

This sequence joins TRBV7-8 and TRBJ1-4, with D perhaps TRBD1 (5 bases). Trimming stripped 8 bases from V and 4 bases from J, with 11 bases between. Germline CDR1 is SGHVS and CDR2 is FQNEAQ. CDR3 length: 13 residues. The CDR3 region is CASGRGVNEKLFF. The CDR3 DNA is TGTGCCAGCGGGAGGGGAGTTAATGAAAAACTGTTTTTT.

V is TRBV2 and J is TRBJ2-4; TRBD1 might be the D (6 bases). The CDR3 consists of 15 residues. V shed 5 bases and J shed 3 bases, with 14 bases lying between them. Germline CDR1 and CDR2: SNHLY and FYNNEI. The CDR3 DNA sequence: TGTGCCAGCAGTAAACAGGGCTCGGGCAAAAACATTCAGTACTTC. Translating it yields CASSKQGSGKNIQYF.

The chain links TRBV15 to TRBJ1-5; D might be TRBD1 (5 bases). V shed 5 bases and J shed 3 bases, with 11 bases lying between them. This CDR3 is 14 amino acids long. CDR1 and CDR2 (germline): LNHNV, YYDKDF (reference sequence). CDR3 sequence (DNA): TGTGCCACCAGCGGGGGGGATGACAATCAGCCCCAGCATTTT. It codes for CATSGGDDNQPQHF.

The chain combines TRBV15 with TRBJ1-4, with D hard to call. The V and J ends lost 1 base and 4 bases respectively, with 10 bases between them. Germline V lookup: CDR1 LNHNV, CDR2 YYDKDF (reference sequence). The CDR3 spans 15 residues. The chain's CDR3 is CATSRGSSVNEKLFF. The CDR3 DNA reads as TGTGCCACCAGCAGAGGATCGAGTGTTAATGAAAAACTGTTTTTT.

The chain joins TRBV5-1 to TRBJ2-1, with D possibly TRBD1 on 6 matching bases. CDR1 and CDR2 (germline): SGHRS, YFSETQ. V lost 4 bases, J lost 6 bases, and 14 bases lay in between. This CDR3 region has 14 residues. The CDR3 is CASSPRDTGNEQFF. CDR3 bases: TGCGCCAGCAGCCCCCGGGACACCGGCAATGAGCAGTTCTTC. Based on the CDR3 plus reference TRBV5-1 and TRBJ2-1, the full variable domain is KAGVTQTPRYLIKTRGQQVTLSCSPISGHRSVSWYQQTPGQGLQFLFEYFSETQRNKGNFPGRFSGRQFSNSRSEMNVSTLELGDSALYLCASSPRDTGNEQFFGPGTRLTVL.

This CDR3 reads CASSQGLAGLYEQYF. CDR3 nucleotide sequence: TGTGCCAGCAGCCAGGGCTTAGCGGGGCTCTACGAGCAGTACTTC. The rearrangement links TRBV3-1 (or the pseudogene TRBV3-2) to TRBJ2-7, with 8 bases matching TRBD2. Germline V gene sequence: CDR1 LGHDT, CDR2 YNNKEL (reference sequence). The CDR3 has 15 residues. Germline trimming cut 3 bases from V and 3 bases from J; bases unmatched to any gene: 7.

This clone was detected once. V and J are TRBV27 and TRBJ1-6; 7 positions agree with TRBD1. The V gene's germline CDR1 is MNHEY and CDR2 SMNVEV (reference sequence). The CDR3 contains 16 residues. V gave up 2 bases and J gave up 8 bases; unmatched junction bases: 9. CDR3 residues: CASSLRLGGGHSPLHF. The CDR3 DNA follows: TGTGCCAGCAGTTTAAGGTTAGGGGGCGGGCATTCACCCCTCCACTTT.

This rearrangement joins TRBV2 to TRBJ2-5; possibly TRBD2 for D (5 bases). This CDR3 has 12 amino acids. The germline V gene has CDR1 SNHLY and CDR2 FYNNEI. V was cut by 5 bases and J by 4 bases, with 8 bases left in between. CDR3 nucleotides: TGTGCCAGCAGTCTCGAGGGAGAGACCCAGTACTTC. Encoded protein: CASSLEGETQYF.

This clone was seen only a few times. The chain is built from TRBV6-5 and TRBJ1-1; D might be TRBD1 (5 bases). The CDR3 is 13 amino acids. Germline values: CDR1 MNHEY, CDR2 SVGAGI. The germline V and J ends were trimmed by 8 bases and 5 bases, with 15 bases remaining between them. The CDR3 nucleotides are TGTGCCAGCCCTCGGGCGGGGGGAACTGAAGCTTTCTTT. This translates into CASPRAGGTEAFF.

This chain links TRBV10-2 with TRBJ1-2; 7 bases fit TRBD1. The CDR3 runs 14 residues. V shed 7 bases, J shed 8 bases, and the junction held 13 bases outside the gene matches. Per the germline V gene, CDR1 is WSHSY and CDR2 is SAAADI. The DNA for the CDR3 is TGCGCCAGCACCGCAGTAGAGGGGGCGGGAGGCTACACCTTC. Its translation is CASTAVEGAGGYTF.

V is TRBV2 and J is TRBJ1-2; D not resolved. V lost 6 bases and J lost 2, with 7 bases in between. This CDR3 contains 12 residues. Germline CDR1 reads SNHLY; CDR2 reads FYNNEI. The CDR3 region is CASRRGNYGYTF. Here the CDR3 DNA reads TGTGCCAGCAGACGGGGAAACTATGGCTACACCTTC.

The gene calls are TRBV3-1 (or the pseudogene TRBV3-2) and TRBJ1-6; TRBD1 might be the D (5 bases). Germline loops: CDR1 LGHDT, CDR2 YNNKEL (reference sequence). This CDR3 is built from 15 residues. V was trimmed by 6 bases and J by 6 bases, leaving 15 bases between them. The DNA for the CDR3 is TGTGCCAGCAGTCATTCTACAGGTTTTAATTCACCCCTCCACTTT. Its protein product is CASSHSTGFNSPLHF.

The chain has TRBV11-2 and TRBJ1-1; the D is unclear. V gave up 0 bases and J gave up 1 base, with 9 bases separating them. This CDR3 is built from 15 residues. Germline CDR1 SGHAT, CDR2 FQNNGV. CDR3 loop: CASSLEGRANTEAFF. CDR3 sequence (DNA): TGTGCCAGCAGCTTAGAAGGGCGGGCGAACACTGAAGCTTTCTTT.

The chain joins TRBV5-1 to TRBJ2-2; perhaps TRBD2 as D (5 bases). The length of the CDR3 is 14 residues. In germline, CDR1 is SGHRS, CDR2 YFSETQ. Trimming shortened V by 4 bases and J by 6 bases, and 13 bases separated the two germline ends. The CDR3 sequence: CASSRGNEAGELFF. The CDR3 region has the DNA TGCGCCAGCAGCCGAGGGAACGAAGCCGGGGAGCTGTTTTTT.